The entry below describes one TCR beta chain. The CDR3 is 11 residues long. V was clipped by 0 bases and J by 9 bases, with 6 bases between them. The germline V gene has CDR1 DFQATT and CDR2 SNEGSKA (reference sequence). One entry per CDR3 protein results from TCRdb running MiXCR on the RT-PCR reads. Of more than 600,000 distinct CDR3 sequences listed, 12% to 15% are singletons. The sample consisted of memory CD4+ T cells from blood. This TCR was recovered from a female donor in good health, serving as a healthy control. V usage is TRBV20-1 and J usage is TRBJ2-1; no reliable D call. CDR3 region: CSARDFPEQFF. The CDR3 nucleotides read TGCAGTGCTAGAGATTTTCCTGAGCAGTTCTTC.